This TCR beta chain emerged from a study of T cell changes during pregnancy in multiple sclerosis. The trim removed 4 bases at V and 8 bases at J, leaving 5 bases unmatched. Germline lookup yields CDR1 SGHVS and CDR2 FNYEAQ. The CDR3 is 13 amino acids. Measured with immunoSEQ multiplex PCR; TCRdb has only the in-frame clones, and not every one. The profile shows 55,000 to 65,000 clones, approximately 93% of them singletons. The sample consisted of CD8+ T cells from peripheral blood mononuclear cells, taken in the third trimester of pregnancy. The genes are TRBV7-6 and TRBJ1-2; 9 nucleotides line up with TRBD1. The TCR originated in a female donor with multiple sclerosis, enrolled in a pregnancy study. The CDR3: CASSSQGARGYTF. CDR3 in DNA: TGTGCCAGCAGCTCACAGGGGGCGAGGGGCTACACCTTC.